These T cell receptor beta chains were read from a single sample in a study of shared clonotypes between healthy human individuals. TCRdb's table, derived via immunoSEQ multiplex PCR, lists solely in-frame clones and lacks some. The table shows 750,000 to 1,000,000 clones, with 80% to 95% occurring only once. Input material: naive CD8+ T cells sorted from blood. The receptor set was obtained from a man under 40 in good health. Both conserved end residues are part of each CDR3. A D gene is named only where the DNA matches it firmly. Expanded clones are given a class, and other clones once, few, many or no size at all.

V gene	clone size	D gene	J gene	CDR3 protein	CDR3 DNA
TRBV7-9	-	-	TRBJ2-3	CASSTRPDSADTQYF	TGTGCCAGCAGCACCCGACCCGATAGCGCAGATACGCAGTATTTT
TRBV9	-	TRBD1	TRBJ1-5	CASSKTGVGQPQHF	TGTGCCAGCAGCAAGACAGGGGTGGGTCAGCCCCAGCATTTT
TRBV7-9	-	-	TRBJ2-2	CASSLVPMSGELFF	TGTGCCAGCAGCTTAGTTCCAATGTCCGGGGAGCTGTTTTTT
TRBV27	-	TRBD2	TRBJ2-7	CASSLGTSGNYEQYF	TGTGCCAGCAGTTTAGGGACTAGCGGGAACTACGAGCAGTACTTC
TRBV19	few	-	TRBJ1-3	CASSTDLGSGNTIYF	TGTGCCAGTAGTACGGACCTCGGCTCTGGAAACACCATATATTTT
TRBV21-1	-	-	TRBJ1-3	CASSNRTRGNTIYF	TGTGCCAGCAGCAATAGGACGCGGGGAAACACCATATATTTT
TRBV27	once	TRBD1	TRBJ2-7	CASSYYRGQEQYF	TGTGCCAGCAGTTACTACAGGGGTCAAGAGCAGTACTTC
TRBV18	-	TRBD2	TRBJ2-7	CASSRGGTSSYEQYF	TGTGCCAGCTCACGGGGGGGGACTAGCTCCTACGAGCAGTACTTC
TRBV10-3	-	-	TRBJ1-3	CAIRVPGNTIYF	TGTGCCATCAGGGTTCCTGGAAACACCATATATTTT
TRBV14	-	-	TRBJ1-5	CASSQGLGTGYQPQHF	TGTGCCAGCAGCCAAGGTTTAGGGACGGGATATCAGCCCCAGCATTTT
TRBV5-1	-	TRBD2	TRBJ2-3	CASSFPTGGLAGEVDTQYF	TGCGCCAGCAGCTTCCCCACCGGGGGACTAGCGGGAGAGGTGGATACGCAGTATTTT
TRBV14	-	-	TRBJ2-7	CASSPRDMIYEQYF	TGTGCCAGCAGCCCGAGGGACATGATTTACGAGCAGTACTTC
TRBV5-1	-	-	TRBJ2-7	CASSLETFYEQYF	TGCGCCAGCAGCTTGGAGACCTTCTACGAGCAGTACTTC
TRBV4-3	-	-	TRBJ1-1	CASSQDLSGQPLNTEAFF	TGCGCCAGCAGCCAAGATCTCAGTGGCCAACCTCTCAACACTGAAGCTTTCTTT
TRBV13	-	TRBD2	TRBJ2-3	CASSLTGRQSTDTQYF	TGTGCCAGCAGCCTGACCGGGAGGCAGAGCACAGATACGCAGTATTTT
TRBV11-2	-	TRBD1	TRBJ1-5	CASSFGQGNQPQHF	TGTGCCAGCAGCTTTGGACAGGGCAATCAGCCCCAGCATTTT
TRBV19	-	-	TRBJ1-5	CASTFRDNDIHSNQPQHF	TGTGCCAGTACCTTCCGGGACAATGACATCCATAGCAATCAGCCCCAGCATTTT
TRBV19	-	-	TRBJ2-7	CASSIDLTWSYEQYF	TGTGCCAGTAGTATAGACCTAACCTGGTCCTACGAGCAGTACTTC
TRBV7-9	-	TRBD1	TRBJ2-5	CASSSARQGGETQYF	TGTGCCAGCAGCTCCGCAAGACAGGGTGGGGAGACCCAGTACTTC
TRBV30	once	TRBD2	TRBJ2-1	CAWRASGTFEQFF	TGTGCCTGGAGAGCTAGCGGGACCTTTGAGCAGTTCTTC
TRBV6-5	-	-	TRBJ2-6	CASSYSGGAGANVLTF	TGTGCCAGCAGTTACTCGGGCGGCGCTGGGGCCAACGTCCTGACTTTC
TRBV9	-	TRBD1	TRBJ1-2	CASSVNPDRGRINYGYTF	TGTGCCAGCAGCGTAAATCCGGACAGGGGGAGAATAAACTATGGCTACACCTTC
TRBV13	-	TRBD2	TRBJ2-7	CASGPGLARHEQYF	TGTGCCAGCGGTCCGGGACTAGCGAGGCACGAGCAGTACTTC
TRBV27	-	-	TRBJ2-7	CASSLRQSYEQYF	TGTGCCAGCAGTCTGCGACAGTCCTACGAGCAGTACTTC
TRBV19	-	TRBD1	TRBJ2-1	CASRSGTGTHSTRPRNEQFF	TGTGCCAGTCGGTCAGGGACAGGTACCCATTCGACACGCCCCCGGAATGAGCAGTTCTTC
TRBV19	-	-	TRBJ1-3	CASSIAGNTIYF	TGTGCCAGTAGTATAGCCGGAAACACCATATATTTT
TRBV9	-	-	TRBJ1-4	CASSVGASSGAGLFF	TGTGCCAGCAGCGTAGGAGCCTCGAGCGGGGCTGGTTTGTTTTTT
TRBV9	once	-	TRBJ2-1	CASSGTQSSYNEQFF	TGTGCCAGCAGCGGGACACAGAGCTCCTACAATGAGCAGTTCTTC
TRBV19	-	TRBD1	TRBJ2-6	CASSLWTGGASGANVLTF	TGTGCCAGTAGTCTCTGGACAGGGGGCGCCTCTGGGGCCAACGTCCTGACTTTC
TRBV2	-	-	TRBJ2-1	CASSVGGGTSYNEQFF	TGTGCCAGCAGTGTAGGGGGCGGGACCTCCTACAATGAGCAGTTCTTC
TRBV19	-	TRBD1	TRBJ2-5	CASSQRDRRETQYF	TGTGCCAGTAGTCAACGGGACAGAAGAGAGACCCAGTACTTC
TRBV27	-	-	TRBJ2-1	CASSDGGGIYNEQFF	TGTGCCAGCAGTGACGGAGGCGGGATCTACAATGAGCAGTTCTTC
TRBV6-1	few	TRBD1	TRBJ2-7	CASSVGQGAYEQYF	TGTGCCAGCAGTGTGGGACAGGGGGCCTACGAGCAGTACTTC
TRBV7-3	once	-	TRBJ2-1	CASSLGGTYNEQFF	TGTGCCAGCAGCTTAGGGGGAACCTACAATGAGCAGTTCTTC
TRBV18	once	-	TRBJ1-5	CASSPGGGNQPQHF	TGTGCCAGCTCACCGGGAGGGGGCAATCAGCCCCAGCATTTT
TRBV5-1	-	-	TRBJ2-1	CASSLVFSRSEQFF	TGCGCCAGCAGCTTGGTATTCTCGCGAAGTGAGCAGTTCTTC
TRBV28	-	-	TRBJ2-2	CASTKIRPMPGELFF	TGTGCCAGTACTAAGATAAGGCCCATGCCCGGGGAGCTGTTTTTT
TRBV7-9	once	-	TRBJ2-3	CASSPGQYTDTQYF	TGTGCCAGCAGCCCAGGGCAGTACACAGATACGCAGTATTTT
TRBV7-9	-	-	TRBJ2-3	CASSLPGTGVRDTQYF	TGTGCCAGCAGCTTACCTGGGACGGGAGTAAGAGATACGCAGTATTTT
TRBV19	-	-	TRBJ2-1	CASSTPPFGSSYNEQFF	TGTGCCAGTAGTACACCACCTTTCGGAAGCTCCTACAATGAGCAGTTCTTC
TRBV11-2	-	TRBD1	TRBJ1-4	CASSGNERGQEKLFF	TGTGCCAGCAGCGGAAACGAGAGGGGACAGGAAAAACTGTTTTTT
TRBV5-1	-	-	TRBJ2-5	CASSVDDETQYF	TGCGCCAGCAGCGTGGACGACGAGACCCAGTACTTC
TRBV28	-	-	TRBJ2-5	CAIGPTVHYQETQYF	TGTGCCATAGGACCGACAGTACATTACCAAGAGACCCAGTACTTC
TRBV27	-	TRBD1	TRBJ2-2	CASSPSRTGNTGELFF	TGTGCCAGCAGCCCCTCCCGGACAGGGAACACCGGGGAGCTGTTTTTT
TRBV7-6	-	-	TRBJ2-3	CAGSLAPQGATDTQYF	TGTGCCGGCAGCTTAGCCCCTCAGGGCGCGACAGATACGCAGTATTTT
TRBV7-9	-	-	TRBJ2-3	CASSLASFAEDTQYF	TGTGCCAGCAGCTTAGCGTCCTTCGCCGAAGATACGCAGTATTTT
TRBV4-1	-	TRBD1	TRBJ2-7	CASSQVQGDPHEQYF	TGCGCCAGCAGCCAAGTACAGGGGGACCCCCACGAGCAGTACTTC
TRBV6-5	many	-	TRBJ2-2	CASSYSQNTGELFF	TGTGCCAGCAGTTACTCGCAGAACACCGGGGAGCTGTTTTTT
TRBV28	-	-	TRBJ1-5	CASSYGGPQHF	TGTGCCAGCAGCTACGGGGGCCCCCAGCATTTT
TRBV18	-	TRBD2	TRBJ2-7	CASSRSGKTYEQYF	TGTGCCAGCTCACGTAGCGGGAAAACCTACGAGCAGTACTTC
TRBV14	-	TRBD2	TRBJ2-1	CASSQILAGWNEQFF	TGTGCCAGCAGCCAAATATTAGCGGGATGGAATGAGCAGTTCTTC
TRBV2	-	TRBD1	TRBJ1-1	CAREPPQGVEAFF	TGTGCCAGAGAGCCACCCCAGGGGGTTGAAGCTTTCTTT
TRBV28	-	TRBD1	TRBJ1-2	CASSETGTNYGYTF	TGTGCCAGCAGCGAGACAGGGACTAACTATGGCTACACCTTC
TRBV7-9	-	-	TRBJ2-5	CASSIRVETQYF	TGTGCCAGCAGCATCAGGGTAGAGACCCAGTACTTC
TRBV13	-	-	TRBJ2-1	CASSLDEGALYNEQFF	TGTGCCAGCAGCTTAGACGAGGGAGCCCTCTACAATGAGCAGTTCTTC
TRBV27	-	TRBD1	TRBJ2-3	CASSYTGTGIPTSTDTQYF	TGTGCCAGCAGCTACACCGGGACAGGAATACCCACTAGCACAGATACGCAGTATTTT
TRBV7-6	-	-	TRBJ2-7	CASSLASGVAASYEQYF	TGTGCCAGCAGCTTAGCGTCGGGGGTAGCGGCCTCCTACGAGCAGTACTTC
TRBV7-8	-	TRBD2	TRBJ2-1	CASSEAGDYNEQFF	TGTGCCAGCAGTGAGGCGGGAGACTACAATGAGCAGTTCTTC
TRBV7-9	-	-	TRBJ2-7	CASSSDSGSYEQYF	TGTGCCAGCAGCTCCGATAGCGGTTCCTACGAGCAGTACTTC
TRBV27	-	TRBD1	TRBJ1-2	CASSSQTGSNYGYTF	TGTGCCAGCAGTTCCCAGACAGGGTCAAACTATGGCTACACCTTC